These 23 T cell receptor beta chains were all obtained from the same sample, sequenced in a study of T cells after posttransplantation cyclophosphamide. A marrow graft followed busulfan-fludarabine conditioning, with cyclophosphamide on days +3 and +4. Data came from immunoSEQ multiplex PCR; TCRdb stores just in-frame clones and leaves some out. The sample contains 6,500 to 9,000 clones, none of them singletons. The sample in question was PBMCs, obtained after an allogeneic stem cell transplant with post-transplant cyclophosphamide. The receptors were gathered from a male patient between 25 and 39 years old who received an allogeneic stem cell transplant from an unrelated donor, was CMV-positive, and had acute and chronic GVHD. Some T cells could come from the graft donor.

This clone counts as medium-sized. The chain links TRBV10-1 to TRBJ1-1; 7 bases match TRBD1. With 8 bases clipped from V and 3 bases from J, the junction kept 6 bases outside the gene matches. From germline, CDR1 is WNHNN and CDR2 SYGVQD (reference sequence). This CDR3 is built from 13 residues. The CDR3 reads CASRDRADTEAFF. The DNA of the CDR3 is TGCGCCAGCCGAGACAGGGCGGACACTGAAGCTTTCTTT.

This clone has ten or more counts. The V call is TRBV27, the J call TRBJ1-4; 7 nucleotides match TRBD1. CDR1 is MNHEY and CDR2 is SMNVEV in the germline V gene (reference sequence). The length of the CDR3 is 16 residues. After removal of 5 bases from V and 4 bases from J, the junction contained 10 bases not matched to a gene. This chain's CDR3 is CASSPKVGQINEKLFF. The CDR3, as DNA: TGTGCCAGCAGTCCCAAAGTGGGACAGATTAATGAAAAACTGTTTTTT.

This clone was observed at least ten times. The chain uses TRBV7-2 and TRBJ1-2; 7 bases align to TRBD1. The germline CDR1 and CDR2 sequences are SGHTA and FQGNSA. V dropped 5 bases and J dropped 4; count of bases not matched to a gene: 7. The CDR3 contains 14 residues. CDR3: CASSLWDSPYGYTF. CDR3 nucleotides: TGTGCCAGCAGCCTATGGGACAGCCCCTATGGCTACACCTTC.

This clone ranks as medium-sized. The rearrangement links TRBV5-5 to TRBJ1-5, with 12 bases matching TRBD1. CDR3 length: 15 residues. The V and J ends lost 4 bases and 7 bases, in that order; junction bases with no gene match: 6. Germline V gives CDR1 SGHKS, CDR2 YYEKEE (reference sequence). CDR3 amino acids: CASSGGTGGGQPQHF. CDR3 sequence (DNA): TGTGCCAGCAGCGGAGGGACAGGGGGCGGGCAGCCCCAGCATTTT.

This clone showed up many times. The CDR3 region has the DNA TGTGCCAGTGTTCGGACAGGGGGCGGTGAAGCTTTCTTT. Its protein product is CASVRTGGGEAFF. This chain links TRBV19 with TRBJ1-1; 11 nucleotides match TRBD1. CDR3 length equals 13 residues. Trimming removed 8 bases from V and 7 bases from J; junction bases left unmatched: 6. Per the germline V gene, CDR1 is LNHDA and CDR2 is SQIVND (reference sequence).

This clone was seen ten or more times. This sequence joins TRBV7-2 and TRBJ2-2; 10 bases are shared with TRBD2. Unmatched junction bases numbered 11, after V lost 6 bases and J lost 7 bases. Per the germline V gene, CDR1 is SGHTA and CDR2 is FQGNSA. This CDR3 is 16 amino acids long. CDR3 sequence reads: CASRLSTSGKVGELFF. DNA of the CDR3: TGTGCCAGCAGGCTCTCTACTAGCGGGAAGGTCGGGGAGCTGTTTTTT.

The sample holds many counts of this clone. This rearrangement joins TRBV11-3 to TRBJ2-2; weak D call: TRBD1 (6 bases). The CDR3 extends over 16 amino acids. V lost 3 bases, J lost 0 bases, and 11 bases lay in between. In germline, CDR1 is SGHNT, CDR2 YENEEA. For the CDR3, the DNA is TGTGCCAGCAGCTTTGGTGGGACAACGAACACCGGGGAGCTGTTTTTT. It translates to CASSFGGTTNTGELFF. The variable domain in full, completed from reference TRBV11-3 and TRBJ2-2, reads EAGVVQSPRYKIIEKKQPVAFWCNPISGHNTLYWYLQNLGQGPELLIRYENEEAVDDSQLPKDRFSAERLKGVDSTLKIQPAELGDSAVYLCASSFGGTTNTGELFFGEGSRLTVL.

The sample holds many counts of this clone. The V gene is TRBV15, the J gene TRBJ2-3; D unclear. Germline loops: CDR1 LNHNV, CDR2 YYDKDF (reference sequence). Trimming took 5 bases from V and 0 from J, leaving 6 bases between them. The CDR3 contains 13 residues. The CDR3 DNA is TGTGCCACCAGCTTGACTAGCACAGATACGCAGTATTTT. It yields the protein CATSLTSTDTQYF. Looking up the rest from reference TRBV15 and TRBJ2-3 gives the full variable domain: DAMVIQNPRYQVTQFGKPVTLSCSQTLNHNVMYWYQQKSSQAPKLLFHYYDKDFNNEADTPDNFQSRRPNTSFCFLDIRSPGLGDTAMYLCATSLTSTDTQYFGPGTRLTVL.

At least ten counts were recorded for this clone. CDR3 amino acids: CASSLVGLAVHTDTQYF. Here the CDR3 DNA reads TGTGCCAGCAGCTTAGTAGGGCTAGCGGTACACACAGATACGCAGTATTTT. The chain carries TRBV13 and TRBJ2-3; TRBD2 matches 7 bases. The germline V gene encodes CDR1 PRHDT and CDR2 FYEKMQ (reference sequence). This CDR3 is 17 amino acids long. V was pared by 1 base and J by 2 bases, with 9 bases of the junction left unmatched.

This clone came up many times. The CDR3 nucleotides read TGCGCCAGCAGCCAAGATGAATTCGGGGAGGGGGTCAAAAACATTCAGTACTTC. Translated: CASSQDEFGEGVKNIQYF. The chain employs TRBV4-3 and TRBJ2-4; weak D call: TRBD2 (7 bases). Trimming took 0 bases from V and 3 from J, leaving 18 bases between them. Germline V lookup: CDR1 LGHNA, CDR2 YSLEER. This CDR3 is 18 amino acids long.

This clone has ten or more counts. The genes are TRBV29-1 and TRBJ2-2; maybe TRBD2 (6 bases). This CDR3 is 14 amino acids long. CDR1 is SQVTM and CDR2 is ANQGSEA in the germline V gene. V dropped 2 bases and J dropped 2 bases, with 9 bases sitting between them. In DNA, the CDR3 is TGCAGCGTTGAACTTACTAGCAACACCGGGGAGCTGTTTTTT. Protein: CSVELTSNTGELFF.

By share, this clone counts as medium-sized. The chain uses TRBV19 and TRBJ1-5, with a possible D match to TRBD1 (5 bases). V lost 1 base to trimming and J lost 5 bases, with 15 bases between them. Germline V gene sequence: CDR1 LNHDA, CDR2 SQIVND (reference sequence). This CDR3 has 16 residues. CDR3 nucleotide sequence: TGTGCCAGTAGTATAGCTGGCAGGGCGGTCGATCAGCCCCAGCATTTT. Amino acid sequence: CASSIAGRAVDQPQHF.

This clone was detected ten times or more. The chain combines TRBV6-1 with TRBJ1-1; 7 bases match TRBD1. Germline V CDR1 and CDR2: MNHNS, SASEGT. V trimming: 4 bases; J trimming: 1 base; junction bases outside the gene matches: 6. The CDR3 has 15 amino acids. As DNA, the CDR3 is TGTGCCAGCAGTGTGATCTGGACAGGGAACACTGAAGCTTTCTTT. Encoded protein: CASSVIWTGNTEAFF.

This clone has at least ten counts. The chain carries TRBV7-2 and TRBJ2-1; D gene unclear. The CDR3 is 13 amino acids. V was cut by 0 bases and J by 5 bases, with 5 bases left in between. The germline V gene encodes CDR1 SGHTA and CDR2 FQGNSA. Written as DNA, the CDR3 is TGTGCCAGCAGCTTAGCTTCGGACAATGAGCAGTTCTTC. Amino acid sequence: CASSLASDNEQFF.

There are many counts of this clone. The rearrangement uses TRBV19 and TRBJ1-2; 8 bases fit TRBD1. Germline CDR1 LNHDA, CDR2 SQIVND (reference sequence). The CDR3 has 16 amino acids. J gave up 6 bases and V 11 bases, and 20 bases lay outside the gene matches. CDR3 region: CASTWGTPGQVNGYTF. The CDR3 DNA reads as TGTGCCTCGACCTGGGGGACCCCGGGACAGGTGAATGGCTACACCTTC.

This clone showed up many times. The V gene is TRBV6-2 or TRBV6-3, the J gene TRBJ2-5; D is uncertain. Germline lookup yields CDR1 MNHEY and CDR2 SVGEGT. This CDR3 contains 14 residues. V gave up 6 bases and J gave up 5 bases, with 16 bases separating them. Here the CDR3 DNA reads TGTGCCAGCAGCCATCCCCTAGGTCTGGAGACCCAGTACTTC. This codes for CASSHPLGLETQYF.

By proportion, this clone is medium-sized. This same CDR3 is encoded by further DNA sequences in the sample. Here the CDR3 reads CASSIDSSYEQYF. DNA for the CDR3: TGTGCCAGCAGCATCGACTCCTCCTACGAGCAGTACTTC. The chain uses TRBV6-2 or TRBV6-3 and TRBJ2-7, with unresolved D. V dropped 6 bases and J dropped 0 bases, with 9 bases sitting between them. The CDR3 consists of 13 residues. Per the germline V gene, CDR1 is MNHEY and CDR2 is SVGEGT.

This clone has a count of ten or more. The chain is built from TRBV6-2 or TRBV6-3 and TRBJ2-3; TRBD1 agrees at 12 bases. V lost 8 bases and J lost 3; bases outside the gene matches: 6. Per germline, CDR1 MNHEY and CDR2 SVGEGT. The CDR3 extends over 15 amino acids. The CDR3 nucleotides are TGTGCCAGCGATCGGGACAGGGGGCGTACAGATACGCAGTATTTT. It encodes CASDRDRGRTDTQYF.

This clone was counted ten times or more. The chain has TRBV6-5 and TRBJ1-5; D perhaps matches TRBD1 (5 bases). CDR1 is MNHEY, CDR2 SVGAGI, per germline. The CDR3 totals 14 residues. V dropped 6 bases and J dropped 6 bases, with 15 bases sitting between them. The CDR3 sequence: CASRRGGLGQPQHF. Here the CDR3 DNA reads TGTGCCAGCAGGCGTGGGGGGTTGGGTCAGCCCCAGCATTTT.

This clone appeared many times. The chain links TRBV7-9 to TRBJ1-2; TRBD1 matches 7 bases. V lost 5 bases and J lost 0; bases outside the gene matches: 15. The CDR3 extends over 18 amino acids. Germline CDR1 reads SEHNR; CDR2 reads FQNEAQ (reference sequence). CDR3 DNA sequence: TGTGCCAGCAGCGAAGAAAGAAAAAGGGGGCAAGCTAACTATGGCTACACCTTC. The encoded protein is CASSEERKRGQANYGYTF.

The table lists this clone with many counts. This sequence joins TRBV27 and TRBJ2-7; D perhaps matches TRBD2 (6 bases). The V gene lost 8 bases and the J gene lost 7 bases, with 18 bases spanning the gap. Germline assignment: CDR1 MNHEY and CDR2 SMNVEV (reference sequence). This CDR3 contains 13 residues. CDR3 bases: TGTGCCAGCTCCCTCCCCCCAGGGACTGAGCAGTACTTC. Encoded protein: CASSLPPGTEQYF.

This clone occurred many times. The chain couples TRBV7-2 to TRBJ2-7; D possibly corresponds to TRBD2 (5 bases). The CDR3 sequence is 17 residues long. Per germline, CDR1 SGHTA and CDR2 FQGNSA. V gave up 1 base and J gave up 3 bases, with 19 bases separating them. The CDR3: CASSLDTALGEGYEQYF. The CDR3 DNA reads TGTGCCAGCAGCTTAGATACGGCCTTAGGAGAGGGCTACGAGCAGTACTTC.

This clone was seen repeatedly, ten times or more. This chain links TRBV5-1 with TRBJ1-5, with 9 nucleotides matching TRBD1. The CDR3 has 14 residues. Germline V lookup: CDR1 SGHRS, CDR2 YFSETQ. The V gene end was trimmed by 4 bases and the J gene end by 2 bases; junction bases not matched to a gene: 1. This CDR3 is CASSRTGGNQPQHF. The CDR3 nucleotides are TGCGCCAGCAGCAGGACAGGGGGCAATCAGCCCCAGCATTTT.